What follows are 27 T cell receptor beta chains derived from one specimen sequenced in a study of T-cell memory formation after mild COVID-19. TCRdb re-called the 5' RACE reads with MiXCR, one entry per CDR3 protein. The table includes 470,000 or so distinct CDR3 sequences, 15% to 20% detected once. The sequencing input was PBMCs or a T cell subset sorted from them (not recorded which). The receptors here all came from a man between 18 and 29 years old who had mild COVID-19 (a few samples of this study predate the infection). Cell type and time point are not known.

This chain links TRBV10-3 with TRBJ2-7; D possibly corresponds to TRBD1 (6 bases). This CDR3 is built from 14 residues. V gave up 6 bases and J gave up 1 base, with 13 bases separating them. Germline CDR1 reads ENHRY; CDR2 reads SYGVKD. Here the CDR3 reads CAIRFQDSSYEQYF. In nucleotides, the CDR3 is TGTGCCATCAGGTTCCAGGACAGTTCCTACGAGCAGTACTTC.

The chain couples TRBV29-1 to TRBJ2-7, with D unresolved. Looked up from germline, CDR1 is SQVTM and CDR2 is ANQGSEA. This CDR3 has 12 amino acids. The CDR3 loop is CSLDPLDYEQYV. The CDR3 region has the DNA TGCAGCCTTGACCCATTAGACTACGAGCAGTACGTC.

The chain uses TRBV20-1 and TRBJ1-2, with unresolved D. The CDR3 loop spans 13 amino acids. Trimming removed 4 bases at V and 5 bases at J, with 14 bases between. Germline lookup yields CDR1 DFQATT and CDR2 SNEGSKA (reference sequence). CDR3 DNA sequence: TGCAGTGCTAATCCGGCAGCCCGATATGGCTACACCTTC. It codes for CSANPAARYGYTF.

A few counts support this clonotype. The chain carries TRBV5-4 and TRBJ1-1, with 11 positions matching TRBD1. The V gene end was trimmed by 4 bases and the J gene end by 6 bases; junction bases not matched to a gene: 11. CDR3 length: 16 amino acids. The germline gives CDR1 SGHNT, CDR2 YYREEE (reference sequence). For the CDR3, the DNA is TGTGCCAGCAGCAGATGGGGGGGACAGGGGGGTTCTGAAGCTTTCTTT. Its protein is CASSRWGGQGGSEAFF.

This clonotype showed up just a few times. J is TRBJ2-1 and V is TRBV28, with a tentative D call TRBD1 (6 bases). In germline, CDR1 is MDHEN, CDR2 SYDVKM. V shed 7 bases and J shed 6 bases, with 19 bases lying between them. CDR3 size: 15 residues. CDR3 amino acids: CASIPPGQRPNEQFF. CDR3 DNA sequence: TGTGCCAGCATCCCACCGGGACAACGACCCAATGAGCAGTTCTTC.

The CDR3 loop is CASSEAGDADTQYF. As DNA, the CDR3 is TGTGCCAGCAGTGAGGCGGGAGACGCAGATACGCAGTATTTT. The chain uses TRBV6-4 and TRBJ2-3; 7 bases line up with TRBD2. Germline V gene data show CDR1 as MRHNA and CDR2 as SNTAGT. V shed 3 bases, J shed 4 bases, and the junction held 4 bases outside the gene matches. The CDR3 is 14 amino acids.

The chain links TRBV20-1 to TRBJ1-1; 8 bases fit TRBD1. The CDR3 is made up of 15 amino acids. The V gene's germline CDR1 is DFQATT and CDR2 SNEGSKA (reference sequence). The CDR3 loop is CRGAGGASTNTEAFF. CDR3 bases: TGCAGGGGAGCAGGGGGCGCCTCTACGAACACTGAAGCTTTCTTT.

This clonotype was observed a handful of times. The CDR3 sequence: CASSFSGQAYNEQFF. The CDR3 DNA is TGTGCCAGCAGCTTTTCAGGACAGGCCTACAATGAGCAGTTCTTC. This chain joins TRBV7-8 and TRBJ2-1, with 7 bases fitting TRBD1. This CDR3 has 15 amino acids. The V gene end was trimmed by 3 bases and the J gene end by 2 bases; junction bases not matched to a gene: 4. Germline V lookup: CDR1 SGHVS, CDR2 FQNEAQ.

This clonotype was seen only once. V usage is TRBV7-9 and J usage is TRBJ1-2; 7 bases line up with TRBD1. The germline gives CDR1 SEHNR, CDR2 FQNEAQ (reference sequence). The CDR3 has 15 amino acids. J was trimmed by 2 bases and V by 3 bases; bases with no gene match: 6. The chain's CDR3 is CASSFRTGGNYGYTF. The CDR3 DNA is TGTGCCAGCAGCTTTCGGACAGGAGGGAACTATGGCTACACCTTC.

The chain is built from TRBV9 and TRBJ1-1; D might be TRBD1 (5 bases). The CDR3 consists of 16 residues. V dropped 3 bases and J dropped 0 bases, with 15 bases sitting between them. CDR1 and CDR2 from the germline V gene are SGDLS and YYNGEE. In DNA, the CDR3 is TGTGCCAGCAGCGCGGGACCGGCTATGGTGAACACTGAAGCTTTCTTT. Residues: CASSAGPAMVNTEAFF.

The chain recombines TRBV20-1 with TRBJ1-1; TRBD1 is a possible D gene (5 bases). The germline V gene has CDR1 DFQATT and CDR2 SNEGSKA (reference sequence). The CDR3 loop spans 12 amino acids. V dropped 5 bases and J dropped 1 base, with 8 bases sitting between them. This CDR3 reads CSAPDRNTEAFF. Here the CDR3 DNA reads TGCAGTGCTCCCGACAGGAACACTGAAGCTTTCTTT.

This clonotype appeared a single time. The CDR3 region is CASVILVGGGEQFF. The CDR3 region has the DNA TGTGCCAGCGTCATCCTGGTGGGAGGGGGTGAGCAGTTCTTC. The rearrangement uses TRBV7-2 and TRBJ2-1, with D possibly being TRBD2 (7 bases). Looked up from germline, CDR1 is SGHTA and CDR2 is FQGNSA. CDR3 length: 14 amino acids. V gave up 8 bases and J gave up 9 bases, with 20 bases separating them.

This clonotype has just a few counts. CDR3 sequence reads: CASSPTDQTRGYTQYF. CDR3 sequence (DNA): TGTGCCAGCAGCCCTACCGACCAGACTCGCGGGTATACGCAGTATTTT. V and J are TRBV11-2 and TRBJ2-3; possible D gene TRBD2, 5 bases. Germline CDR1 SGHAT, CDR2 FQNNGV. Trimming took 5 bases from V and 7 from J, leaving 22 bases between them. The CDR3 covers 16 residues.

This clonotype was counted only a few times. The genes are TRBV12-3 or TRBV12-4 and TRBJ2-7; 7 bases map to TRBD1. The junction had 4 bases not matched to a gene; V was cut back by 5 bases and J by 6 bases. The CDR3 contains 12 residues. The CDR3 loop is CASSLTGPEQYF. The CDR3 region has the DNA TGTGCCAGCAGTCTGACAGGGCCCGAGCAGTACTTC.

This clonotype was counted ten times or more. The rearrangement uses TRBV12-3 or TRBV12-4 and TRBJ2-1; 8 nucleotides align to TRBD1. With V trimmed by 11 bases and J by 0 bases, 12 bases remained unmatched. This CDR3 has 16 residues. CDR3 bases: TGTGCCGGTAGCTCAGGGGGCCCTCGCTCCTACAATGAGCAGTTCTTC. Translation: CAGSSGGPRSYNEQFF.

This chain joins TRBV7-9 and TRBJ2-3, with 9 positions matching TRBD1. From germline, CDR1 is SEHNR and CDR2 FQNEAQ (reference sequence). The CDR3 loop spans 16 amino acids. Trimming took 5 bases from V and 0 from J; bases not matched to a gene: 6. For the CDR3, the DNA is TGTGCCAGCAGCCCCCGGACAGGGGAAAGCACAGATACGCAGTATTTT. This codes for CASSPRTGESTDTQYF.

V usage is TRBV7-2 and J usage is TRBJ2-1, with D hard to call. CDR1 and CDR2 (germline): SGHTA, FQGNSA. V gave up 5 bases and J gave up 0 bases, with 17 bases separating them. This CDR3 has 17 amino acids. The CDR3 is CASSPGPDVRSYNEQFF. CDR3 DNA sequence: TGTGCCAGCAGCCCCGGGCCAGATGTCCGCTCCTACAATGAGCAGTTCTTC.

The chain is built from TRBV7-9 and TRBJ2-3; 11 bases are shared with TRBD2. The CDR3 has 17 amino acids. Trimming at V came to 3 bases and at J to 0 bases, leaving 5 bases not matched to a gene. Germline V CDR1 and CDR2: SEHNR, FQNEAQ (reference sequence). CDR3 in amino acids: CASSFWGLAASTDTQYF. CDR3 coding DNA: TGTGCCAGCAGCTTCTGGGGACTAGCGGCTAGCACAGATACGCAGTATTTT.

The rearrangement links TRBV18 to TRBJ1-1; tentative D call: TRBD1 (5 bases). Germline values: CDR1 KGHSH, CDR2 LQKENI. V was pared by 4 bases and J by 2 bases, with 11 bases between. The CDR3 runs to 14 residues. Here the CDR3 reads CASSHGGSNTEAFF. The CDR3 nucleotides read TGTGCCAGCTCACACGGGGGTTCTAACACTGAAGCTTTCTTT. The full variable domain, completed using reference TRBV18 and TRBJ1-1, is NAGVMQNPRHLVRRRGQEARLRCSPMKGHSHVYWYRQLPEEGLKFMVYLQKENIIDESGMPKERFSAEFPKEGPSILRIQQVVRGDSAAYFCASSHGGSNTEAFFGQGTRLTVV.

The J gene is TRBJ1-2, the V gene TRBV5-1; 10 positions match TRBD1. This CDR3 has 15 amino acids. The germline CDR1 and CDR2 sequences are SGHRS and YFSETQ. V was pared by 0 bases and J by 4 bases, with 3 bases of the junction left unmatched. In DNA form, the CDR3 reads TGCGCCAGCAGCTTGGCGGGACAGGGGAGCTATGGCTACACCTTC. This translates into CASSLAGQGSYGYTF.

This clonotype has just a few counts. The genes are TRBV27 and TRBJ2-5; D is perhaps TRBD1 or TRBD2 (5 bases each). CDR1 and CDR2 (germline): MNHEY, SMNVEV (reference sequence). The V end was cut by 8 bases, the J end by 5 bases, with 12 bases between. This CDR3 has 12 residues. CDR3 amino acids: CASVDSGETQYF. In DNA, the CDR3 is TGTGCCAGCGTAGACAGCGGCGAGACCCAGTACTTC.

The rearrangement links TRBV4-1 to TRBJ1-1; 8 bases are shared with TRBD1. CDR1 is MGHRA, CDR2 YSYEKL, per germline. Trimming took 1 base from V and 0 from J; bases not matched to a gene: 4. This CDR3 has 16 residues. The CDR3 region is CASSQADRVMNTEAFF. The CDR3 DNA follows: TGCGCCAGCAGCCAAGCGGACAGGGTTATGAACACTGAAGCTTTCTTT.

The chain joins TRBV5-1 to TRBJ2-7; maybe TRBD2 (6 bases). Germline loops: CDR1 SGHRS, CDR2 YFSETQ. V lost 4 bases, J lost 4 bases, and 18 bases lay in between. The CDR3 runs 15 residues. CDR3 sequence reads: CASSRRGRGSYEQYV. The CDR3 DNA reads as TGCGCCAGCAGCCGGAGGGGACGGGGGTCTTACGAGCAGTACGTC.

In this sample, this clonotype turned up a few times. V usage is TRBV18 and J usage is TRBJ2-7, with D possibly TRBD1 on 5 matching bases. Trimming took 3 bases from V and 0 from J, leaving 12 bases between them. This CDR3 has 15 residues. Germline V CDR1 and CDR2: KGHSH, LQKENI. For the CDR3, the DNA is TGTGCCAGCTCACCGATGAGAGACAGCTCCTACGAGCAGTACTTC. Its translation: CASSPMRDSSYEQYF.

The chain joins TRBV5-1 to TRBJ2-7; 8 bases line up with TRBD2. The CDR3 sequence is 13 residues long. With V trimmed by 5 bases and J by 3 bases, 4 bases remained unmatched. Germline CDR1 reads SGHRS; CDR2 reads YFSETQ. CDR3 sequence reads: CASSSGTSYEQYV. In DNA form, the CDR3 reads TGCGCCAGCAGTTCCGGGACTAGCTACGAGCAGTACGTC.

The rearrangement uses TRBV15 and TRBJ2-1; D may be TRBD1 (6 bases). V was shortened by 0 bases and J by 6 bases, with 12 bases between the two germline ends. Germline-derived CDR1 and CDR2 are LNHNV and YYDKDF (reference sequence). CDR3 size: 15 residues. Written as DNA, the CDR3 is TGTGCCACCAGCAGAGAGAGGACAGTCTCCAATGAGCAGTTCTTC. It is translated as CATSRERTVSNEQFF.

The sample holds many counts of this clonotype. V is TRBV7-2 and J is TRBJ2-1, with D hard to call. Germline CDR1 and CDR2: SGHTA and FQGNSA. CDR3 size: 11 residues. The ends were cut back, 1 base at V and 8 bases at J, with 3 bases in the middle. The CDR3 spells CASSLVDEQFF. The CDR3 DNA follows: TGTGCCAGCAGCTTAGTGGATGAGCAGTTCTTC. Full variable domain (outside the CDR3, taken from reference TRBV7-2 and TRBJ2-1): GAGVSQSPSNKVTEKGKDVELRCDPISGHTALYWYRQSLGQGLEFLIYFQGNSAPDKSGLPSDRFSAERTGGSVSTLTIQRTQQEDSAVYLCASSLVDEQFFGPGTRLTVL.